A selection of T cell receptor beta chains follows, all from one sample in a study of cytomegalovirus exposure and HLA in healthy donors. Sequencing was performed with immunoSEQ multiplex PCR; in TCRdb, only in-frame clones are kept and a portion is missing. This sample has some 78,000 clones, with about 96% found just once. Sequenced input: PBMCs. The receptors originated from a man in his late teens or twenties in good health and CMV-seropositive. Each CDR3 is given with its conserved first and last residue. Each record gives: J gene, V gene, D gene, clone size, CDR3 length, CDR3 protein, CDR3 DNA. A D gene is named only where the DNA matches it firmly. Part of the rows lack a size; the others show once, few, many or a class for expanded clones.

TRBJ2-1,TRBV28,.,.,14,CASSSHQGSDEQFF,TGTGCCAGCAGCTCCCACCAGGGAAGCGATGAGCAGTTCTTC
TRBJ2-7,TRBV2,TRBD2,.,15,CASRRTSAGVYEQYF,TGTGCCAGCAGGAGGACCTCAGCGGGGGTTTACGAGCAGTACTTC
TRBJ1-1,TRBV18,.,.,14,CASSPSVGPTEAFF,TGTGCCAGCTCACCTTCCGTGGGGCCGACTGAAGCTTTCTTT
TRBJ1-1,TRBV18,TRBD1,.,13,CASSPSWDSEAFF,TGTGCCAGCTCACCATCGTGGGACAGCGAAGCTTTCTTT
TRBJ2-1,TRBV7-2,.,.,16,CASSLVRGATYNEQFF,TGTGCCAGCAGCTTAGTCCGGGGGGCAACCTACAATGAGCAGTTCTTC
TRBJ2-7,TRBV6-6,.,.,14,CASSYSYGNDEQYF,TGTGCCAGCAGTTACTCGTACGGGAACGACGAGCAGTACTTC
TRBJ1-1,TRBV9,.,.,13,CASSVATRSEAFF,TGTGCCAGCAGCGTAGCTACAAGGAGTGAAGCTTTCTTT
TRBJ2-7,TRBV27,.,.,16,CASSLKGGATSYEQYF,TGTGCCAGCAGTTTAAAAGGCGGAGCTACCTCCTACGAGCAGTACTTC
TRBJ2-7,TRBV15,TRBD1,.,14,CATRRDRGNYEQYF,TGTGCCACCCGGAGGGACAGGGGAAACTACGAGCAGTACTTC
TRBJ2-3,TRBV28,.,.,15,CASSLTVASTDTQYF,TGTGCCAGCAGTTTGACTGTAGCGAGCACAGATACGCAGTATTTT
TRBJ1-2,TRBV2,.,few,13,CASSRQSNYGYTF,TGTGCCAGCAGCCGACAATCTAACTATGGCTACACCTTC
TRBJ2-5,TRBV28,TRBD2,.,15,CASSSERWGGETQYF,TGTGCCAGCAGTTCTGAGAGGTGGGGGGGAGAGACCCAGTACTTC
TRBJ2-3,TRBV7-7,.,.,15,CASSPSATSTDTQYF,TGTGCTAGCAGCCCCTCCGCAACTAGCACAGATACGCAGTATTTT
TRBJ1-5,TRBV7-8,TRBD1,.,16,CASSFSGTGGSQPQHF,TGTGCCAGCAGCTTCTCCGGGACAGGGGGCAGTCAGCCCCAGCATTTT
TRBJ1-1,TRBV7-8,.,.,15,CASSLVGGMNTEAFF,TGTGCCAGCAGCTTGGTGGGGGGAATGAACACTGAAGCTTTCTTT
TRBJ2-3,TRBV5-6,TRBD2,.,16,CASSSLTSGSADTQYF,TGTGCCAGCAGCTCCCTGACTAGCGGGAGTGCAGATACGCAGTATTTT
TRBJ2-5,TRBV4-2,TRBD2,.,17,CASSQDDFSGRAGTQYF,TGTGCCAGCAGCCAAGATGATTTTAGCGGGAGGGCCGGGACCCAGTACTTC
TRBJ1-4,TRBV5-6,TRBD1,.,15,CASSLRTGTNEKLFF,TGTGCCAGCAGCTTGCGGACAGGGACTAATGAAAAACTGTTTTTT
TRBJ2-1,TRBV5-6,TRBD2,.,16,CASSLRWLAESNEQFF,TGTGCCAGCAGCCTACGGTGGCTAGCGGAATCCAATGAGCAGTTCTTC
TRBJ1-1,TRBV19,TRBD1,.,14,CASTTGQFETEAFF,TGTGCCAGTACTACGGGACAGTTCGAAACTGAAGCTTTCTTT
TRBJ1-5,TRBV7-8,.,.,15,CASSLDGRGYQPQHF,TGTGCCAGCAGCTTAGATGGCAGGGGCTATCAGCCCCAGCATTTT
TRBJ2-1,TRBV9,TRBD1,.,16,CASSPTLGQGADEQFF,TGTGCCAGCAGCCCTACTTTGGGACAGGGGGCGGATGAGCAGTTCTTC
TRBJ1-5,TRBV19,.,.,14,CASSIPYSNQPQHF,TGTGCCAGTAGTATTCCGTATAGCAATCAGCCCCAGCATTTT
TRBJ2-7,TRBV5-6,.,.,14,CASSFGGGPNEQYF,TGTGCCAGCAGCTTCGGGGGAGGACCGAACGAGCAGTACTTC
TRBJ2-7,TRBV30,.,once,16,CAWRGRGRSVSYEQYF,TGTGCCTGGAGAGGCAGGGGCCGATCGGTTTCCTACGAGCAGTACTTC
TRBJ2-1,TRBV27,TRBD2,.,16,CASSAPPAGRVNEQFF,TGTGCCAGCAGTGCACCCCCAGCGGGGAGGGTCAATGAGCAGTTCTTC
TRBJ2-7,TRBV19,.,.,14,CASTHPAEPYEQYF,TGTGCCAGTACCCACCCAGCGGAACCCTACGAGCAGTACTTC
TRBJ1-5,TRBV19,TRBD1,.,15,CASSPDRGINQPQHF,TGTGCCAGTAGCCCGGACAGGGGGATCAATCAGCCCCAGCATTTT
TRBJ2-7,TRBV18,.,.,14,CASSIRTESYEQYF,TGTGCCAGCTCCATACGGACAGAGTCCTACGAGCAGTACTTC
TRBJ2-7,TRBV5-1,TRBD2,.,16,CASSPDLAGSDYEQYF,TGCGCCAGCAGCCCCGATCTAGCGGGGAGCGATTACGAGCAGTACTTC
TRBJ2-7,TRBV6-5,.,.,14,CASTSQGALYEQYF,TGTGCCAGCACCTCACAGGGTGCCCTCTACGAGCAGTACTTC
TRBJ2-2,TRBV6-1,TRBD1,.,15,CASSLEDRFTGELFF,TGTGCCAGCAGTTTGGAGGACAGGTTCACCGGGGAGCTGTTTTTT
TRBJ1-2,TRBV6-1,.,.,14,CASSLAGLDYGYTF,TGTGCCAGCAGTTTGGCAGGGCTTGACTATGGCTACACCTTC
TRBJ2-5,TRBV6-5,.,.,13,CASQDFPKETQYF,TGTGCCAGCCAGGACTTCCCAAAAGAGACCCAGTACTTC
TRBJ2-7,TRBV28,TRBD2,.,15,CASSQNLGGIDEQYF,TGTGCCAGCAGCCAGAACTTGGGGGGGATAGACGAGCAGTACTTC
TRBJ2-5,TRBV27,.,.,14,CASSFRGDGETQYF,TGTGCCAGCAGTTTCAGGGGCGATGGGGAGACCCAGTACTTC
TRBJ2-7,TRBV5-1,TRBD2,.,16,CASSGGRGGSSYEQYF,TGCGCCAGCAGCGGGGGGAGGGGCGGGAGCTCCTACGAGCAGTACTTC
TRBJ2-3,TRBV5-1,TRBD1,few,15,CASSGEGQGADTQYF,TGCGCCAGCAGCGGGGAGGGACAGGGTGCAGATACGCAGTATTTT
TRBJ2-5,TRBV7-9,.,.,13,CASFRGFGETQYF,TGTGCCAGCTTTCGGGGTTTCGGCGAGACCCAGTACTTC
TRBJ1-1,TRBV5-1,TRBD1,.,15,CASSLTGPEGTEAFF,TGCGCCAGCAGCCTGACAGGGCCTGAGGGCACTGAAGCTTTCTTT
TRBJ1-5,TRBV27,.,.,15,CASSLLSGGNQPQHF,TGTGCCAGCAGTTTACTGTCAGGGGGCAATCAGCCCCAGCATTTT
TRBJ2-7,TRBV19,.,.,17,CASSILPGTVPSTEQYF,TGTGCCAGTAGTATACTGCCGGGAACGGTCCCCTCTACGGAGCAGTACTTC
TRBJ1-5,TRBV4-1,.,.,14,CASSQDMAPQPQHF,TGCGCCAGCAGCCAAGATATGGCTCCTCAGCCCCAGCATTTT
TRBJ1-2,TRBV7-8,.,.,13,CASSFTRPDGYTF,TGTGCCAGCAGCTTTACTAGACCGGACGGCTACACCTTC
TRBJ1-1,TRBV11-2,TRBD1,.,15,CASSSTDRANTEAFF,TGTGCCAGCAGCTCTACGGACAGGGCTAACACTGAAGCTTTCTTT
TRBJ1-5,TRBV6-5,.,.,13,CASSSRGNQPQHF,TGTGCCAGCAGTTCCCGAGGGAATCAGCCCCAGCATTTT
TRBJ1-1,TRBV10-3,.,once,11,CAIKQNTEAFF,TGTGCCATCAAACAGAACACTGAAGCTTTCTTT
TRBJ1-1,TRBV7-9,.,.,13,CASSLVTGTEAFF,TGTGCCAGCAGCTTAGTAACCGGCACTGAAGCTTTCTTT
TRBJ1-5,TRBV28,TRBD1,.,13,CASLGQGRQPQHF,TGTGCCAGCCTAGGACAGGGAAGGCAGCCCCAGCATTTT
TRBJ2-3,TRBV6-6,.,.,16,CASSYDGSWLMNTQYF,TGTGCCAGCAGTTACGACGGGTCATGGCTAATGAATACGCAGTATTTT
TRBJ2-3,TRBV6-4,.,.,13,CASSAQSTDTQYF,TGTGCCAGCAGTGCCCAGAGCACAGATACGCAGTATTTT
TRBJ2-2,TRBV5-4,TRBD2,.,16,CASSLLADANTGELFF,TGTGCCAGCAGCTTACTAGCGGACGCGAACACCGGGGAGCTGTTTTTT
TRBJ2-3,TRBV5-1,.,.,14,CASSLVQGGGTQYF,TGCGCCAGCAGCTTAGTTCAGGGGGGCGGTACGCAGTATTTT
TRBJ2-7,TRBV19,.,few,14,CASSISTGNYEQYF,TGTGCCAGTAGTATATCGACGGGAAACTACGAGCAGTACTTC
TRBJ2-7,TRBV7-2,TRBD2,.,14,CASSFAGGRGEQYF,TGTGCCAGCAGTTTTGCGGGGGGCAGAGGGGAGCAGTACTTC